The present entry profiles one TCR beta chain with its context. At the DNA level, this CDR3 is encoded by other sequences in the same sample as well. In the original processing: Amplifying reference gene primers gave estimates of nucleated cell counts. The method was immunoSEQ multiplex PCR; TCRdb's version includes in-frame clones alone and lacks a portion of them. That table gives V, J and clone size, and the DNA gave D and trimming. This table holds 90,000 to 100,000 clones, about 85% found once. The data stem from a study of blood T cell repertoires in COVID-19. Overall study: Sites in the United States, Italy and Spain provided acute and convalescent COVID-19 samples. PBMCs, B-cell-depleted T cells, or T cells were the source of the cDNA or gDNA that made up the material.

V gave up 2 bases and J gave up 5 bases, with 11 bases separating them. Germline V gene data show CDR1 as SGHTS and CDR2 as YDEGEE. The CDR3 length is 14 residues. The genes are TRBV5-8 and TRBJ1-3, with a tentative D call TRBD1 (5 bases). Material for sequencing was peripheral blood. The receptor was isolated from a human donor in a cohort sampled during active COVID-19. In nucleotides, the CDR3 is TGTGCCAGCAGCTTATCCGGGGGGAGAAACACCATATATTTT. Amino acids: CASSLSGGRNTIYF.